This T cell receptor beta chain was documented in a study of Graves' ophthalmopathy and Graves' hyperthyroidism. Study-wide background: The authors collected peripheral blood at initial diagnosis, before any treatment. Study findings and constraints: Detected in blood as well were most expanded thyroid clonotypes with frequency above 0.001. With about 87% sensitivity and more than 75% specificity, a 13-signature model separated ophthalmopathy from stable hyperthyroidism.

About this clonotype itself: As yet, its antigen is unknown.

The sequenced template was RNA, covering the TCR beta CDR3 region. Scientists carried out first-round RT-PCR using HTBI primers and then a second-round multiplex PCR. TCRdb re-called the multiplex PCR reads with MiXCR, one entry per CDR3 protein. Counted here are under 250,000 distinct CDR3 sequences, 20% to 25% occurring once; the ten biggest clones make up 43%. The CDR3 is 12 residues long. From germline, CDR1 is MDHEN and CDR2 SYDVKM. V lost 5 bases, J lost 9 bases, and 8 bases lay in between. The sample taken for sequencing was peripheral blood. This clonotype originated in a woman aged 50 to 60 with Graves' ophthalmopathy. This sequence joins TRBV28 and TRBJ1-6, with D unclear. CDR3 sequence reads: CASSTSRSPLHF. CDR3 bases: TGTGCCAGCAGTACGTCACGTTCACCCCTCCACTTT. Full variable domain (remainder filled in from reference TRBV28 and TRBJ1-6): DVKVTQSSRYLVKRTGEKVFLECVQDMDHENMFWYRQDPGLGLRLIYFSYDVKMKEKGDIPEGYSVSREKKERFSLILESASTNQTSMYLCASSTSRSPLHFGNGTRLTVT.